A selection of T cell receptor beta chains follows, all from one sample in a study of Ad26.COV2.S vaccination and SARS-CoV-2 variants. The repertoire was sequenced with immunoSEQ multiplex PCR; TCRdb's copy has only in-frame clones and lacks some. The repertoire holds about 680,000 clones, with about 89% as singletons. The specimen was peripheral blood, collected in a trial of Ad26.COV2.S vaccine versus placebo. Receptor source: a person aged 18-60 years who received the Ad26.COV2.S COVID-19 vaccine or a placebo. Each CDR3 is given with its conserved first and last residue. A D gene is named only where the DNA matches it firmly. Only part of the rows carry a size: once, few, many, or a class if the clone is expanded.

>-|TRBJ2-7|TRBV19|-
CASGRRESYEQYF
TGTGCCAGTGGTCGTCGTGAATCCTACGAGCAGTACTTC
>few|TRBJ1-5|TRBV19|-
CASSPPSRGGQPQHF
TGTGCCAGTAGTCCCCCGAGCCGGGGCGGTCAGCCCCAGCATTTT
>-|TRBJ1-1|TRBV7-2|-
CASSAGQNTEAFF
TGTGCCAGCAGCGCGGGACAGAACACTGAAGCTTTCTTT
>-|TRBJ2-1|TRBV4-3|-
CASSLSWVGGNEQFF
TGCGCCAGCAGCCTTTCTTGGGTGGGGGGCAATGAGCAGTTCTTC
>-|TRBJ2-5|TRBV4-2|TRBD2
CASSQAGGEETQYF
TGTGCCAGCAGCCAAGCGGGGGGAGAAGAGACCCAGTACTTC
>once|TRBJ1-5|TRBV7-2|TRBD1
CASSQGTGSNQPQHF
TGTGCCAGCAGCCAAGGGACAGGCAGCAATCAGCCCCAGCATTTT
>-|TRBJ2-7|TRBV5-1|-
CASSFGEGASYEQYF
TGCGCCAGCAGCTTTGGTGAAGGCGCATCCTACGAGCAGTACTTC
>-|TRBJ1-1|TRBV3-1/TRBV3-2|-
CASSLGPKGTEAFF
TGTGCCAGCAGCCTAGGACCCAAAGGCACTGAAGCTTTCTTT
>-|TRBJ2-3|TRBV30|-
CAWSVRLGTAVTDTQYF
TGTGCCTGGAGTGTAAGGCTCGGGACGGCCGTCACAGATACGCAGTATTTT
>-|TRBJ2-1|TRBV2|-
CASTRNNEQFF
TGTGCCAGTACCAGAAACAATGAGCAGTTCTTC
>-|TRBJ2-5|TRBV7-2|-
CASSFKLETQYF
TGTGCCAGCAGCTTCAAGTTAGAGACCCAGTACTTC
>-|TRBJ1-1|TRBV5-1|-
CASSLTETTEAFF
TGCGCCAGCAGCTTAACCGAGACCACTGAAGCTTTCTTT
>-|TRBJ2-1|TRBV9|TRBD2
CASSVVLAGGLLSSYNEQFF
TGTGCCAGCAGCGTAGTCCTAGCGGGGGGTCTCCTTAGCTCCTACAATGAGCAGTTCTTC
>-|TRBJ2-7|TRBV5-1|TRBD1
CASSLVTGGAWYEQYF
TGCGCCAGCAGCTTGGTAACAGGGGGCGCCTGGTACGAGCAGTACTTC
>few|TRBJ2-7|TRBV6-6|TRBD2
CASSPGAGGRDEQYF
TGTGCCAGCAGTCCCGGAGCGGGAGGGAGGGACGAGCAGTACTTC
>-|TRBJ2-1|TRBV3-1/TRBV3-2|-
CASSRLLSGRHEQFF
TGTGCCAGCAGCCGACTACTTTCGGGGAGACATGAGCAGTTCTTC
>-|TRBJ1-1|TRBV28|-
CASSLKGAEAFF
TGTGCCAGCAGTTTAAAGGGGGCTGAAGCTTTCTTT
>once|TRBJ2-5|TRBV20-1|-
CSASGAFGETQYF
TGCAGTGCTAGTGGAGCTTTTGGGGAGACCCAGTACTTC
>-|TRBJ2-1|TRBV29-1|-
CSVAPSYEQFF
TGCAGCGTTGCTCCCTCCTATGAGCAGTTCTTC
>-|TRBJ2-7|TRBV6-6|TRBD1
CASRRGQAYEQYF
TGTGCCAGCAGGCGCGGACAGGCCTACGAGCAGTACTTC
>-|TRBJ2-2|TRBV24-1|-
CATSDLEQGRTGELFF
TGTGCCACCAGTGATTTAGAACAGGGACGCACCGGGGAGCTGTTTTTT
>-|TRBJ2-4|TRBV2|-
CASKYEDIQYF
TGTGCCAGCAAGTATGAGGACATTCAGTACTTC
>-|TRBJ1-2|TRBV24-1|TRBD1
CATSDSGQGNYGYTF
TGTGCCACCAGTGATTCTGGACAGGGGAACTATGGCTACACCTTC
>-|TRBJ2-5|TRBV5-1|-
CASSPTRRGVGETQYF
TGCGCCAGCAGCCCGACAAGGCGGGGAGTAGGAGAGACCCAGTACTTC
>-|TRBJ2-7|TRBV2|TRBD2
CASRHRDWTSGRVYEQYF
TGTGCCAGCAGGCATCGGGACTGGACTAGCGGGAGAGTCTACGAGCAGTACTTC
>-|TRBJ2-1|TRBV24-1|TRBD2
CATSDPRTSGDEQFF
TGTGCCACCAGTGACCCGAGGACTAGCGGGGATGAGCAGTTCTTC
>-|TRBJ2-3|TRBV18|TRBD2
CASNRGVSGDTQYF
TGTGCCAGCAACCGGGGGGTCAGCGGAGATACGCAGTATTTT
>-|TRBJ1-6|TRBV5-5|-
CASSRDSNSPLHF
TGTGCCAGCAGCCGCGACAGTAATTCACCCCTCCACTTT
>-|TRBJ2-7|TRBV15|TRBD2
CATSRVGTSGTPYEQYF
TGTGCCACCAGCAGAGTTGGGACTAGCGGGACCCCCTACGAGCAGTACTTC
>-|TRBJ2-7|TRBV19|TRBD1
CATSLGQGYEQYF
TGTGCCACCAGCCTCGGACAGGGGTACGAGCAGTACTTC
>-|TRBJ1-1|TRBV27|-
CATEQLTGVAEAFF
TGTGCCACCGAACAACTGACAGGAGTCGCTGAAGCTTTCTTT
>-|TRBJ1-5|TRBV10-2|-
CASSEPPPDGDGGQPQHF
TGCGCCAGCAGTGAGCCTCCCCCGGACGGAGACGGAGGTCAGCCCCAGCATTTT
>-|TRBJ1-2|TRBV7-3|-
CASSLDRATNYGYTF
TGTGCCAGCAGCCTCGACAGAGCGACGAACTATGGCTACACCTTC
>-|TRBJ2-5|TRBV11-3|TRBD2
CASSSSGGEETQYF
TGTGCCAGCAGCTCTAGCGGGGGAGAAGAGACCCAGTACTTC
>-|TRBJ2-1|TRBV9|-
CASSVASGVGSYNEQFF
TGTGCCAGCAGCGTAGCATCGGGAGTTGGCTCCTACAATGAGCAGTTCTTC
>-|TRBJ1-2|TRBV2|TRBD1
CASTPRRGQGDLGYGYTF
TGTGCCAGCACTCCACGTAGGGGACAGGGTGACCTCGGCTATGGCTACACCTTC
>-|TRBJ1-5|TRBV30|-
CAWSVTANQPQHF
TGTGCCTGGAGTGTTACTGCAAATCAGCCCCAGCATTTT
>once|TRBJ2-1|TRBV11-2|TRBD2
CASKQTSGRVNEQFF
TGTGCCAGCAAACAAACTAGCGGGAGGGTAAATGAGCAGTTCTTC
>-|TRBJ1-5|TRBV27|-
CASSLRSTGVSNQPQHF
TGTGCCAGCAGCCTAAGATCGACAGGAGTTAGCAATCAGCCCCAGCATTTT
>few|TRBJ1-3|TRBV27|-
CASKGGHSGNTIYF
TGTGCCAGCAAGGGAGGCCACTCTGGAAACACCATATATTTT
>-|TRBJ1-2|TRBV5-6|-
CASSWIDTNYGYTF
TGTGCCAGCAGTTGGATTGACACTAACTATGGCTACACCTTC
>-|TRBJ2-7|TRBV6-2/TRBV6-3|-
CASSSRRVDPGEQYF
TGTGCCAGCAGCTCCCGGAGAGTAGACCCGGGGGAGCAGTACTTC
>-|TRBJ1-2|TRBV19|-
CASSSTERGFANYGYTF
TGTGCCAGTAGTAGCACCGAACGGGGTTTCGCTAACTATGGCTACACCTTC
>-|TRBJ1-2|TRBV6-5|-
CASSTGQGGHGYTF
TGTGCCAGCAGCACTGGGCAGGGTGGACATGGCTACACCTTC
>-|TRBJ1-5|TRBV18|-
CASSPGLEQPQHF
TGTGCCAGCTCACCAGGGTTAGAGCAGCCCCAGCATTTT
>-|TRBJ2-1|TRBV19|-
CASTVSEGSYNEQFF
TGTGCCAGTACAGTTTCAGAGGGCTCCTACAATGAGCAGTTCTTC
>-|TRBJ2-5|TRBV5-4|-
CASSLPFQETQYF
TGTGCCAGCAGCTTGCCTTTTCAAGAGACCCAGTACTTC
>-|TRBJ2-3|TRBV6-6|-
CASSYLEQGGTDTQYF
TGTGCCAGCAGTTACCTCGAGCAGGGAGGCACAGATACGCAGTATTTT
>-|TRBJ2-7|TRBV5-6|TRBD2
CASSCDRSASGGLEEQYF
TGTGCCAGCAGCTGCGACAGGAGCGCTAGCGGGGGGTTGGAAGAGCAGTACTTC
>-|TRBJ2-3|TRBV7-9|TRBD2
CASSLGTSRGTDTQYF
TGTGCCAGCAGCTTAGGGACTAGCAGGGGAACAGATACGCAGTATTTT
>-|TRBJ1-2|TRBV5-6|-
CASRSDRNYGYTF
TGTGCCAGCAGAAGCGACAGGAACTATGGCTACACCTTC
>-|TRBJ1-1|TRBV5-1|-
CASSLREGTEAFF
TGCGCCAGCAGCTTGCGGGAGGGAACTGAAGCTTTCTTT
>-|TRBJ2-7|TRBV30|TRBD1
CAWSGDRVSYEQYF
TGTGCCTGGAGTGGGGACAGGGTCTCCTACGAGCAGTACTTC
>-|TRBJ2-1|TRBV10-3|-
CAISALGNEQFF
TGTGCCATCAGTGCCCTGGGCAATGAGCAGTTCTTC
>-|TRBJ2-3|TRBV19|-
CASSSGGISTDTQYF
TGTGCCAGTAGTAGCGGCGGAATTTCCACAGATACGCAGTATTTT
>-|TRBJ1-4|TRBV5-1|TRBD1
CASSNQPDRGGEKLFF
TGCGCCAGCAGCAATCAACCGGACAGGGGTGGCGAAAAACTGTTTTTT
>-|TRBJ1-2|TRBV4-3|-
CASSPVRRVNYGYTF
TGCGCCAGCAGCCCCGTAAGAAGGGTCAACTATGGCTACACCTTC
>-|TRBJ1-2|TRBV6-6|-
CASSYGVPNYGYTF
TGTGCCAGCAGTTACGGAGTTCCTAACTATGGCTACACCTTC
>-|TRBJ2-7|TRBV10-2|TRBD2
CASTILASGVGEQYF
TGCGCCAGCACGATTTTGGCTAGCGGGGTCGGAGAGCAGTACTTC